Shown below are 9 T cell receptor beta chains from a single sample sequenced in a study of Graves' ophthalmopathy and Graves' hyperthyroidism. Amplified TCR beta CDR3 regions were obtained using RNA transcripts as template. Second-round multiplex PCR followed a first-round RT-PCR using HTBI primers. TCRdb processed the multiplex PCR reads anew with MiXCR; each CDR3 protein has one entry. The table shows around 1.1 million distinct CDR3 sequences, with about two fifths occurring only once. Sequenced sample: peripheral blood or thyroid tissue (not recorded which). The receptor source for this set is an adult man with Graves' hyperthyroidism.

This clonotype was seen at least ten times. The V gene is TRBV29-1, the J gene TRBJ2-7, with 10 bases aligning to TRBD2. There are 12 residues in the CDR3. Trimming took 5 bases from V and 11 from J; bases not matched to a gene: 9. Germline V gene lookup returns CDR1 SQVTM and CDR2 ANQGSEA. CDR3 protein: CSVWEREGVKYF. CDR3 DNA: TGCAGCGTTTGGGAGCGGGAGGGCGTAAAGTACTTC.

The chain joins TRBV20-1 to TRBJ1-2, with D tentatively TRBD1 (5 bases). The CDR3 runs to 14 residues. Germline-derived CDR1 and CDR2 are DFQATT and SNEGSKA (reference sequence). Trimming pared 4 bases from V and 6 bases from J, leaving 18 bases between. The CDR3 loop reads CSANHPRVVNGYTF. The CDR3 DNA sequence: TGCAGTGCTAACCACCCCAGGGTAGTAAATGGCTACACCTTC.

The chain is built from TRBV15 and TRBJ1-3; D gene uncertain. Germline values: CDR1 LNHNV, CDR2 YYDKDF (reference sequence). Trimming took off 5 bases at V and 0 bases at J, with 8 bases between the two ends. CDR3 size: 14 residues. CDR3 DNA sequence: TGTGCCACCAGCGACACCAGCTCTGGAAACACCATATATTTT. It codes for CATSDTSSGNTIYF.

This CDR3 is CASSARGGPSSYEQYF. The DNA for the CDR3 is TGTGCCAGCAGTGCCCGGGGGGGCCCAAGCTCCTACGAGCAGTACTTC. V usage is TRBV25-1 and J usage is TRBJ2-7; TRBD2 aligns across 8 bases. The J segment lost 0 bases and the V segment lost 4 bases, leaving 8 bases of the junction unmatched. The CDR3 has 16 amino acids. CDR1 and CDR2 from the germline V gene are MGHDK and SYGVNS.

This clonotype was seen more than once but under ten times. J is TRBJ1-2 and V is TRBV29-1; D possibly corresponds to TRBD1 (6 bases). This CDR3 region has 13 residues. In germline, CDR1 is SQVTM, CDR2 ANQGSEA. V dropped 5 bases and J dropped 3 bases, with 13 bases sitting between them. The CDR3 DNA sequence: TGCAGCGTTAGGACAGCCTCTTACTATGGCTACACCTTC. Encoded protein: CSVRTASYYGYTF.

Worth noting for this clonotype: With a much larger clone just one base away, this may be a read error. The chain links TRBV19 to TRBJ1-5; TRBD1 is a possible D gene (6 bases). CDR3 length: 16 residues. Trimming took 5 bases from V and 7 from J, leaving 21 bases between them. Germline CDR1 and CDR2: LNHDA and SQIVND (reference sequence). The CDR3 nucleotides read TGTGCCAGTAGTGGCGGGACAACGTGGGGAAGACAGCCCCAGCATTTT. Translated: CASSGGTTWGRQPQHF.

This clonotype was counted only a few times. This sequence joins TRBV10-3 and TRBJ2-7; TRBD2 matches at 10 bases. The length of the CDR3 is 13 residues. V trimming: 10 bases; J trimming: 5 bases; junction bases outside the gene matches: 8. Germline CDR1 is ENHRY and CDR2 is SYGVKD. CDR3 bases: TGTGCCAGCAGGAGCGGGACTAGCGACGAGCAGTACTTC. Residues: CASRSGTSDEQYF.

This clonotype was detected ten times or more. The V and J genes are TRBV15 and TRBJ2-5; TRBD1 agrees at 8 bases. The CDR3 sequence is 15 residues long. V dropped 5 bases and J dropped 5; count of bases not matched to a gene: 10. Per the germline V gene, CDR1 is LNHNV and CDR2 is YYDKDF (reference sequence). CDR3 sequence: CATSPGQGERETQYF. CDR3 nucleotides: TGTGCCACCAGCCCTGGACAGGGAGAAAGGGAGACCCAGTACTTC.

This clonotype was counted ten times or more. For the CDR3, the DNA is TGTGCCATCAGCTTAGCGGGAAATAGGGACGAGCAGTACTTC. Its protein is CAISLAGNRDEQYF. The J gene is TRBJ2-7, the V gene TRBV10-3; 8 nucleotides match TRBD2. The CDR3 runs 14 residues. After removal of 6 bases from V and 5 bases from J, the junction contained 9 bases not matched to a gene. Per the germline V gene, CDR1 is ENHRY and CDR2 is SYGVKD.